A selection of T cell receptor beta chains follows, all from one sample in a study of T cell repertoires in cytomegalovirus infection. Via MiXCR, TCRdb re-called the reads, giving one row per CDR3 protein. The sample includes 290,000 or so distinct CDR3 sequences, 25% seen only once; the top ten take around 13%. The specimen sequenced was PBMCs. These receptor sequences come from a human donor in good health (CMV status not recorded). Some clones in this sample may be carry-over from other donors' samples. Each CDR3 is given with its conserved first and last residue. Fields, in order: J gene, clone size, V gene, D gene, CDR3 DNA, CDR3 protein. A D gene is named only where the DNA matches it firmly. Not every row has a clone size; where given, it reads once, few, many or a size class.

TRBJ1-5,few,TRBV28,TRBD1,TGTGCCAGCAGTTTATGGGGCCCAGGGGGCAAGCCCCAGCATTTT,CASSLWGPGGKPQHF
TRBJ1-2,.,TRBV15,.,TGTGCCACCAGCACAAGACAGCTGTATGGCTACACCTTC,CATSTRQLYGYTF
TRBJ2-7,.,TRBV20-1,.,TGCAGTGCCCACGTCAGGGGCTTAAGCGGTGCGGAGCAGTACTTC,CSAHVRGLSGAEQYF
TRBJ2-1,.,TRBV7-2,TRBD2,TGTGCCAGCAGCCCAACCGCTCTAGCGGGAGTCGGTAATGAGCAGTTCTTC,CASSPTALAGVGNEQFF
TRBJ1-2,few,TRBV6-2/TRBV6-3,TRBD1,TGTGCCAGCAGTTACGACAGGGAGGTGGTCTATGGCTACACCTTC,CASSYDREVVYGYTF
TRBJ2-3,.,TRBV18,TRBD2,TGTGCCAGCTCAGTAGCGGGAGGAATGCCAGATACGCAGTATTTT,CASSVAGGMPDTQYF
TRBJ1-1,.,TRBV29-1,TRBD1,TGCAGCGTCAAGACAGGGGGCGATAACACTGAAGCTTTCTTT,CSVKTGGDNTEAFF
TRBJ2-7,.,TRBV10-2,.,TGCGCCAGCAGGGTTAGCGCCGCCTACGAGCAGTACTTC,CASRVSAAYEQYF
TRBJ1-2,few,TRBV14,TRBD1,TGTGCCAGCAGCCCCAGGACAGGGTATGGCTACACCTTC,CASSPRTGYGYTF
TRBJ2-1,many,TRBV11-2,TRBD2,TGTGCCAGCAGTCGGAGAGTCAATAGCGGGAGTTTATCCTACAATGAGCAGTTCTTC,CASSRRVNSGSLSYNEQFF
TRBJ2-7,.,TRBV12-3/TRBV12-4,TRBD1,TGTGCCGGCAGCCCGGGACAGGGGCGCTCCGAGCAGTACTTC,CAGSPGQGRSEQYF
TRBJ2-5,few,TRBV12-3/TRBV12-4,.,TGTGCCAGCAGCCGCCCGGGGGAGACCCAGTACTTC,CASSRPGETQYF